This T cell receptor beta chain was sequenced for a study of blood T cell repertoires in COVID-19. Profiling relied on immunoSEQ multiplex PCR, and the TCRdb table lists in-frame clones only, not all of them. The table lists a few hundred thousand clones, around 83% of them singletons. From germline, CDR1 is KGHDR and CDR2 SFDVKD. With V trimmed by 4 bases and J by 4 bases, 18 bases remained unmatched. This CDR3 contains 19 residues. This chain links TRBV24-1 with TRBJ2-1; 7 bases match TRBD1. This receptor was obtained from a human donor in a cohort sampled during active COVID-19. The sequenced sample was peripheral blood. The DNA for the CDR3 is TGTGCCACCAGTGACCCCCACTCCCAACGGGACAGCCCATACAATGAGCAGTTCTTC. Translated, it gives CATSDPHSQRDSPYNEQFF.